This passage covers 26 T cell receptor beta chains from one sample sequenced in a study of blood T cell repertoires in COVID-19. Using immunoSEQ multiplex PCR, the repertoire was profiled, and TCRdb retains in-frame clones only, with some absent. The data show under 75,000 clones, 75% to 90% seen once. Sequenced input: peripheral blood. The receptor source for this set is a man in his forties or fifties with active COVID-19.

The chain has TRBV2 and TRBJ1-1; 8 bases are shared with TRBD1. Trimming removed 6 bases from V and 4 bases from J; junction bases left unmatched: 7. The germline V gene encodes CDR1 SNHLY and CDR2 FYNNEI. The CDR3 spans 14 residues. CDR3 DNA: TGTGCCAGCAGCGCCAACAGGGGGGCCACTGAAGCTTTCTTT. This encodes CASSANRGATEAFF.

The rearrangement links TRBV4-1 to TRBJ1-1, with 8 bases identical to TRBD1. Germline values: CDR1 MGHRA, CDR2 YSYEKL. The CDR3 contains 20 residues. Losses at the gene ends were 5 bases for V and 1 base for J; bases not matched to a gene: 21. Written as DNA, the CDR3 is TGCGCCAGCAGCATTTCGGGGAAAACAGGGGGAGCAACCAGGAACACTGAAGCTTTCTTT. Translating it yields CASSISGKTGGATRNTEAFF.

This chain connects TRBV2 to TRBJ1-3; D gene uncertain. V lost 5 bases and J 0 bases, leaving 11 bases between the germline ends. Per the germline V gene, CDR1 is SNHLY and CDR2 is FYNNEI. The CDR3 contains 15 residues. The CDR3 sequence is CASSSSPLSGNTIYF. In DNA form, the CDR3 reads TGTGCCAGCAGTTCCTCTCCCCTCTCTGGAAACACCATATATTTT.

The chain couples TRBV10-1 to TRBJ2-2; maybe TRBD2 (7 bases). Deletions cut 8 bases from V and 7 bases from J, with 17 bases between. Germline V gene data show CDR1 as WNHNN and CDR2 as SYGVQD (reference sequence). The CDR3 totals 14 residues. CDR3 sequence: CASRGAEQNGELFF. The CDR3 DNA reads as TGCGCCAGCCGGGGGGCCGAGCAAAACGGGGAGCTGTTTTTT.

V usage is TRBV11-2 and J usage is TRBJ1-1; no clear D gene. The V and J ends lost 1 base and 6 bases respectively, with 12 bases between them. The CDR3 loop spans 14 amino acids. Per germline, CDR1 SGHAT and CDR2 FQNNGV. CDR3 coding DNA: TGTGCCAGCAGCTTAGTTGGGAGTCGGGCTGAAGCTTTCTTT. Its translation: CASSLVGSRAEAFF.

This chain uses TRBV29-1 with TRBJ2-7; 12 nucleotides align to TRBD1. This CDR3 is built from 13 residues. Germline assignment: CDR1 SQVTM and CDR2 ANQGSEA. V lost 4 bases, J lost 7 bases, and 5 bases stayed unmatched. The CDR3 here is CSVGGQGAREQYF. CDR3 coding DNA: TGCAGCGTTGGGGGACAGGGGGCGCGAGAGCAGTACTTC.

This sequence joins TRBV4-1 and TRBJ2-7; D remains ambiguous. V lost 0 bases and J 0 bases, leaving 6 bases between the germline ends. This CDR3 comprises 14 residues. CDR1 and CDR2 from the germline V gene are MGHRA and YSYEKL. CDR3 sequence (DNA): TGCGCCAGCAGCCAAGACAGGATCTCCTACGAGCAGTACTTC. This encodes CASSQDRISYEQYF.

The rearrangement joins TRBV5-4 to TRBJ2-5; no clear D gene. V was pared by 0 bases and J by 1 base, with 10 bases between. CDR3 size: 15 residues. Germline V gives CDR1 SGHNT, CDR2 YYREEE (reference sequence). CDR3 bases: TGTGCCAGCAGCTTGGGACTTTCCTCCCAAGAGACCCAGTACTTC. Protein: CASSLGLSSQETQYF.

CDR3 coding DNA: TGTGCCAGCAGCCCGGGACACAACACCGGGGAGCTGTTTTTT. It codes for CASSPGHNTGELFF. V usage is TRBV5-4 and J usage is TRBJ2-2, with a tentative D call TRBD1 (6 bases). V lost 4 bases to trimming and J lost 2 bases, with 9 bases between them. Germline-derived CDR1 and CDR2 are SGHNT and YYREEE (reference sequence). The CDR3 totals 14 residues.

This clone is a singleton in its sample. The rearrangement links TRBV5-4 to TRBJ1-1, with D possibly matching TRBD1 (6 bases). The CDR3 consists of 15 residues. Per the germline V gene, CDR1 is SGHNT and CDR2 is YYREEE (reference sequence). With 5 bases removed from V and 0 bases from J, the gap between germline ends came to 14 bases. Here the CDR3 DNA reads TGTGCCAGCAGACTGCAGGGGACCCTGAACACTGAAGCTTTCTTT. This gives the protein CASRLQGTLNTEAFF.

The chain carries TRBV20-1 and TRBJ1-1; D might be TRBD1 (5 bases). This CDR3 is 11 amino acids long. Between the trimmed V and J ends, which lost 3 bases and 8 bases, there was a span of 10 bases. The V gene's germline CDR1 is DFQATT and CDR2 SNEGSKA (reference sequence). The CDR3 protein is CSASETAEAFF. The CDR3 coding sequence is TGCAGTGCTAGTGAGACAGCCGAAGCTTTCTTT.

This chain uses TRBV18 with TRBJ1-6, with D unresolved. Per germline, CDR1 KGHSH and CDR2 LQKENI. The ends were cut back, 3 bases at V and 5 bases at J, with 14 bases in the middle. The CDR3 totals 16 residues. CDR3 loop: CASSPRHAGNNSPLHF. CDR3 bases: TGTGCCAGCTCACCCAGACACGCCGGGAATAATTCACCCCTCCACTTT.

The chain carries TRBV27 and TRBJ2-5; the match to TRBD1 covers 9 bases. This CDR3 contains 15 residues. Per germline, CDR1 MNHEY and CDR2 SMNVEV (reference sequence). V shed 4 bases and J 5 bases; nucleotides not matched to a gene: 8. The CDR3 region has the DNA TGTGCCAGCAGTTCCCCCACAGGGGGCGGGGAGACCCAGTACTTC. As protein: CASSSPTGGGETQYF.

V and J are TRBV14 and TRBJ2-2; D may be TRBD1 (5 bases). Trimming took off 4 bases at V and 4 bases at J, with 13 bases between the two ends. The CDR3 is 15 amino acids. CDR1 is SGHDN and CDR2 is FVKESK in the germline V gene. As DNA, the CDR3 is TGTGCCAGCAGCCCCTTGGGGCGAACCACCGGGGAGCTGTTTTTT. This translates into CASSPLGRTTGELFF.

As DNA, the CDR3 is TGTGCCAGCAGTCGGACTAGCGGCAACTACGAGCAGTACTTC. Its translation is CASSRTSGNYEQYF. The chain is built from TRBV6-2 or TRBV6-3 and TRBJ2-7, with TRBD2 matching over 10 bases. V shed 5 bases, J shed 3 bases, and the junction held 4 bases outside the gene matches. Germline CDR1 and CDR2: MNHEY and SVGEGT. CDR3 size: 14 residues.

CDR3: CSVQVSGGHEQFF. The CDR3 nucleotides are TGCAGCGTTCAGGTTAGCGGGGGGCATGAGCAGTTCTTC. The gene calls are TRBV29-1 and TRBJ2-1; 10 bases map to TRBD2. The CDR3 consists of 13 residues. V shed 5 bases and J 8 bases; nucleotides not matched to a gene: 6. Germline CDR1 reads SQVTM; CDR2 reads ANQGSEA.

The chain employs TRBV3-1 (or the pseudogene TRBV3-2) and TRBJ2-5, with 7 bases that match TRBD1. The CDR3 has 18 amino acids. The germline V gene has CDR1 LGHDT and CDR2 YNNKEL (reference sequence). V shed 3 bases and J 4 bases; nucleotides not matched to a gene: 17. The CDR3 here is CASSHPPGQSIPPETQYF. CDR3 DNA: TGTGCCAGCAGCCACCCCCCGGGACAGTCCATTCCCCCAGAGACCCAGTACTTC.

The genes are TRBV7-8 and TRBJ1-1; D is possibly TRBD1 (6 bases). CDR1 and CDR2 (germline): SGHVS, FQNEAQ. The CDR3 contains 15 residues. V was clipped by 0 bases and J by 3 bases, with 11 bases between them. CDR3 bases: TGTGCCAGCAGCTTAGCCCGTACAGGGTACACTGAAGCTTTCTTT. Amino acid sequence: CASSLARTGYTEAFF.

The gene calls are TRBV28 and TRBJ2-2; D is possibly TRBD1 (6 bases). The CDR3 consists of 15 residues. Germline loops: CDR1 MDHEN, CDR2 SYDVKM. The V end lost 2 bases, the J end lost 0 bases, and 7 bases lay between the germline ends. DNA for the CDR3: TGTGCCAGCAGTTTAGGACAGACGAACACCGGGGAGCTGTTTTTT. Amino acid sequence: CASSLGQTNTGELFF.

This rearrangement joins TRBV2 to TRBJ1-3; D uncertain. CDR3 size: 14 residues. The germline V gene has CDR1 SNHLY and CDR2 FYNNEI. V was pared by 7 bases and J by 0 bases, with 10 bases between. CDR3 nucleotides: TGTGCCAGCAACCTGTTAGTCTCTGGAAACACCATATATTTT. It encodes CASNLLVSGNTIYF.

The chain couples TRBV18 to TRBJ2-6; TRBD1 might be the D (6 bases). The germline V gene has CDR1 KGHSH and CDR2 LQKENI. The CDR3 is made up of 16 amino acids. The V gene lost 4 bases and the J gene lost 0 bases, with 10 bases spanning the gap. CDR3 sequence (DNA): TGTGCCAGCTCACTAACACAGGGCTCTGGGGCCAACGTCCTGACTTTC. Amino acids: CASSLTQGSGANVLTF. The full variable domain, in which reference TRBV18 and TRBJ2-6 provide the parts outside the CDR3, is NAGVMQNPRHLVRRRGQEARLRCSPMKGHSHVYWYRQLPEEGLKFMVYLQKENIIDESGMPKERFSAEFPKEGPSILRIQQVVRGDSAAYFCASSLTQGSGANVLTFGAGSRLTVL.

This chain uses TRBV3-1 (or the pseudogene TRBV3-2) with TRBJ1-1; TRBD1 matches at 8 bases. V dropped 5 bases and J dropped 3; count of bases not matched to a gene: 8. This CDR3 is 15 amino acids long. CDR1 and CDR2 from the germline V gene are LGHDT and YNNKEL (reference sequence). CDR3 coding DNA: TGTGCCAGCAGCTACAGACAGGGGTCTCACACTGAAGCTTTCTTT. It translates to CASSYRQGSHTEAFF.

This chain connects TRBV14 to TRBJ1-3; no clear D. V lost 1 base and J lost 0, with 10 bases in between. The CDR3 totals 16 residues. Looked up from germline, CDR1 is SGHDN and CDR2 is FVKESK. The CDR3 sequence: CASSQVRVNSGNTIYF. The CDR3, as DNA: TGTGCCAGCAGCCAAGTGCGGGTCAACTCTGGAAACACCATATATTTT.

The chain employs TRBV11-3 and TRBJ1-3, with TRBD1 as a possible D gene (6 bases). Germline CDR1 SGHNT, CDR2 YENEEA. V was cut by 9 bases and J by 3 bases, with 18 bases left in between. CDR3 length: 15 amino acids. The CDR3 DNA sequence: TGTGCCAGACACTTCCAGGGGATTGGTGGAAACACCATATATTTT. Translation: CARHFQGIGGNTIYF.

V is TRBV11-1 and J is TRBJ2-3; tentative D call: TRBD2 (6 bases). CDR1 is SGHAT and CDR2 is FQDESV in the germline V gene (reference sequence). V was clipped by 1 base and J by 0 bases, with 8 bases between them. The CDR3 runs 15 residues. The CDR3 sequence: CASSLDRGSTDTQYF. The CDR3 bases are TGTGCCAGCAGCTTAGACCGGGGGAGCACAGATACGCAGTATTTT.

The chain recombines TRBV19 with TRBJ1-2, with D possibly matching TRBD1 (6 bases). CDR3 size: 13 residues. Per germline, CDR1 LNHDA and CDR2 SQIVND (reference sequence). V lost 7 bases and J 8 bases, leaving 17 bases between the germline ends. The CDR3 sequence: CASTPGGAQGYTF. As DNA, the CDR3 is TGTGCCAGTACCCCTGGGGGGGCCCAAGGCTACACCTTC.